A selection of T cell receptor beta chains follows, all from one sample in a study of shared clonotypes between healthy human individuals. TCRdb keeps only in-frame clones here, not all; method: immunoSEQ multiplex PCR. Of roughly 2 million clones in the sample, 95% were seen once. The sequenced material came from naive CD4+ T cells sorted from blood. The receptors here all came from a man aged 18 to 30 in good health. CDR3s include the opening cysteine and the closing phenylalanine or tryptophan. D genes are given only for firm matches. Where a row states a size, it is once, few, many or the class of an expanded clone; other rows omit it.

TRBV2,-,-,TRBJ1-1,CASSSTASSEAFF,TGTGCCAGCAGTTCGACAGCGTCTTCTGAAGCTTTCTTT
TRBV5-5,-,-,TRBJ2-2,CASSLSGTGELFF,TGTGCCAGCAGCTTGTCAGGCACCGGGGAGCTGTTTTTT
TRBV5-1,-,-,TRBJ2-7,CASSETGETVYEQYF,TGCGCCAGCAGCGAAACAGGTGAGACTGTCTACGAGCAGTACTTC
TRBV10-1,-,-,TRBJ2-3,CASSDRGSDTQYF,TGCGCCAGCAGTGACCGGGGGTCAGATACGCAGTATTTT
TRBV21-1,-,-,TRBJ2-3,CASSKVSVKEADTQYF,TGTGCCAGCAGCAAAGTATCAGTAAAGGAGGCAGATACGCAGTATTTT
TRBV6-1,-,-,TRBJ1-2,CASSEPRANYGYTF,TGTGCCAGCAGTGAACCCAGGGCAAACTATGGCTACACCTTC
TRBV10-3,-,-,TRBJ2-5,CAISGTGTLQETQYF,TGTGCCATCAGTGGCACAGGGACCCTCCAAGAGACCCAGTACTTC
TRBV6-5,TRBD1,-,TRBJ2-7,CASSYAGQGVYEQYF,TGTGCCAGCAGTTACGCAGGACAGGGGGTGTACGAGCAGTACTTC
TRBV28,TRBD1,-,TRBJ1-5,CATFSLGGYSNQPQHF,TGTGCCACCTTCTCCCTAGGGGGCTATAGCAATCAGCCCCAGCATTTT
TRBV5-4,TRBD1,once,TRBJ2-4,CASSRDREGISKNIQYF,TGTGCCAGCAGTCGGGACAGAGAGGGGATTTCCAAAAACATTCAGTACTTC
TRBV10-3,TRBD1,-,TRBJ2-7,CAIGQASYEQYF,TGTGCCATCGGACAGGCCTCCTACGAGCAGTACTTC
TRBV7-9,TRBD1,-,TRBJ1-1,CASSSPTGANTEAFF,TGTGCCAGCAGCTCCCCGACAGGGGCTAACACTGAAGCTTTCTTT
TRBV5-3,TRBD2,-,TRBJ2-1,CARTWLAGGPIPYPSYNEQFF,TGTGCCAGAACTTGGCTAGCGGGAGGGCCGATTCCTTATCCCTCCTACAATGAGCAGTTCTTC
TRBV7-9,-,-,TRBJ2-4,CASSSGQILAKNIQYF,TGTGCCAGCAGCTCCGGACAGATCCTAGCCAAAAACATTCAGTACTTC
TRBV28,-,-,TRBJ2-5,CASRKETQYF,TGTGCCAGCAGGAAAGAGACCCAGTACTTC
TRBV4-3,TRBD1,-,TRBJ2-4,CASSQDWGTGTKNIQYF,TGCGCCAGCAGCCAAGATTGGGGGACAGGGACCAAAAACATTCAGTACTTC
TRBV30,TRBD2,once,TRBJ2-3,CAWSSGLAGGLPDTQYF,TGTGCCTGGAGTTCCGGACTAGCGGGGGGACTTCCAGATACGCAGTATTTT
TRBV18,-,-,TRBJ2-1,CASSPLIGYNEQFF,TGTGCCAGCTCACCACTCATTGGTTACAATGAGCAGTTCTTC
TRBV29-1,-,-,TRBJ2-2,CSVGTVLTGELFF,TGCAGCGTTGGGACAGTTCTAACCGGGGAGCTGTTTTTT
TRBV9,TRBD2,-,TRBJ2-1,CASSAGLAGVYEQFF,TGTGCCAGCAGCGCGGGACTAGCGGGGGTTTATGAGCAGTTCTTC
TRBV19,-,-,TRBJ2-7,CASSDHGGYEQYF,TGTGCCAGTAGTGATCACGGAGGCTACGAGCAGTACTTC
TRBV30,TRBD1,-,TRBJ2-4,CALGGPFKNIQYF,TGTGCCTTAGGGGGCCCCTTTAAAAACATTCAGTACTTC
TRBV5-1,TRBD2,-,TRBJ2-3,CASSPAASGGYTQYF,TGCGCCAGCAGCCCGGCGGCTAGCGGGGGCTATACGCAGTATTTT
TRBV30,-,-,TRBJ1-5,CAWSTSSNQPQHF,TGTGCCTGGAGCACCAGTAGCAATCAGCCCCAGCATTTT
TRBV19,-,few,TRBJ1-1,CASIRRGSTEAFF,TGTGCCAGTATACGGAGGGGTAGCACTGAAGCTTTCTTT
TRBV9,-,few,TRBJ2-7,CASSVEGHEQYF,TGTGCCAGCAGCGTAGAAGGGCACGAGCAGTACTTC
TRBV7-2,-,-,TRBJ2-7,CASSLGVSYEQYF,TGTGCCAGCAGCTTAGGGGTCTCCTACGAGCAGTACTTC
TRBV5-1,-,-,TRBJ2-5,CASSAGTPETQYF,TGCGCCAGCAGCGCCGGGACCCCAGAGACCCAGTACTTC
TRBV15,TRBD2,-,TRBJ2-1,CATSRDLASGRTGDEQFF,TGTGCCACCAGCAGAGATCTGGCTAGCGGGAGGACAGGGGATGAGCAGTTCTTC
TRBV18,-,-,TRBJ2-5,CASSPPNEETQYF,TGTGCCAGCTCACCACCGAATGAGGAGACCCAGTACTTC
TRBV7-2,-,-,TRBJ2-1,CASRDASYNEQFF,TGTGCCAGCCGAGACGCCTCCTACAATGAGCAGTTCTTC
TRBV30,-,-,TRBJ1-3,CAWSGLGQSISGNTIYF,TGTGCCTGGAGTGGTCTAGGGCAGTCCATATCGGGAAACACCATATATTTT